This T cell receptor beta chain was identified in a study of CXCR3-negative and CXCR3-positive naive CD8 T cells. Study-wide points: Naive CXCR3-positive and CXCR3-negative cells shared similar TRBV-TRBJ usage, unlike memory cells. For CXCR3-positive naive cells, TRB CDR3s were more hydrophobic than those of CXCR3-negative naive cells.

The method, 5' RACE with UMI labels, was used to prepare the TRB cDNA libraries. TCRdb reprocessed the 5' RACE reads, with one entry per CDR3 protein and no DNA. The repertoire table contains 55,000 to 70,000 distinct CDR3 sequences. Sorts that each held around 300,000 cells were run in triplicate for every CD8+ T cell subset. Those CD8+ T cells considered naive were CD45RO-CCR7+CD27+CD95-. In the case of this clonotype: The antigen is undetermined.

The V gene's germline CDR1 is SEHNR and CDR2 FQNEAQ (reference sequence). The CDR3 consists of 16 residues. The sample was naive CXCR3+ CD8+ T cells from blood. This sample's subset: CD45RO-CCR7+CD27+CD95- naive CD8+ T cells expressing CXCR3 (TNR3+). The receptor comes from a human donor in good health. Some clones in this sample may be carry-over from other donors' samples. This chain joins TRBV7-9 and TRBJ1-5; the TCRdb call, TRBD1, lacks DNA for checking. The CDR3 protein is CASSLVGTGGNQPQHF.